This is a list of T cell receptor beta chains from one sample in a study of T cell responses to AZD1222 COVID-19 vaccine. Method: immunoSEQ multiplex PCR; TCRdb's copy keeps in-frame clones and lacks some. The sample consists of about 79,000 clones, around 80% of them appearing once. This sample comprised peripheral blood, obtained on day 0 of AZD1222 vaccination. The receptors come from an adult in good health. CDR3s include the opening cysteine and the closing phenylalanine or tryptophan. A D gene is named only where the DNA matches it firmly. The listing skips clone size in some rows; elsewhere it reads once, few, many or a size class.

D: -
size: -
J: TRBJ1-3
V: TRBV6-1
DNA: TGTGCCAGCAGTGAAAAAGGGGTGTCTGGAAACACCATATATTTT
CDR3: CASSEKGVSGNTIYF

D: TRBD1
size: -
J: TRBJ1-1
V: TRBV18
DNA: TGTGCCAGCTCACCGTCTGGGCAGGGGGTCACTGAAGCTTTCTTT
CDR3: CASSPSGQGVTEAFF

D: -
size: -
J: TRBJ2-5
V: TRBV5-1
DNA: TGCGCCAGCAGGCCAAATGGACAGTCGGAGGAGACCCAGTACTTC
CDR3: CASRPNGQSEETQYF

D: TRBD1
size: -
J: TRBJ1-3
V: TRBV4-1
DNA: TGCGCCAGCAGCAAAACCGGGACAGCGTCAAACTCTGGAAACACCATATATTTT
CDR3: CASSKTGTASNSGNTIYF

D: -
size: -
J: TRBJ1-2
V: TRBV19
DNA: TGTGCCAGTAGTATTAACGGGGAGACAACGTCCGGCTACACCTTC
CDR3: CASSINGETTSGYTF

D: TRBD1
size: -
J: TRBJ1-4
V: TRBV5-1
DNA: TGCGCCAGCAGCTTGGAGACAGGGGGGAATGGGGAAAAACTGTTTTTT
CDR3: CASSLETGGNGEKLFF

D: -
size: -
J: TRBJ2-5
V: TRBV7-8
DNA: TGTGCCAGCAGCTTAGTCCCTACGGAGACCCAGTACTTC
CDR3: CASSLVPTETQYF

D: -
size: once
J: TRBJ1-3
V: TRBV18
DNA: TGTGCCAGCTCGCCCGGAGGGGTCTCTGGAAACACCATATATTTT
CDR3: CASSPGGVSGNTIYF

D: -
size: -
J: TRBJ1-4
V: TRBV5-1
DNA: TGCGCCAGCAAGGTGGGCCAGGGGCTTGAAAAACTGTTTTTT
CDR3: CASKVGQGLEKLFF

D: -
size: -
J: TRBJ2-7
V: TRBV9
DNA: TGTGCCAGCAGCGTAGACCCAGGGTTCGAGGAGCAGTACTTC
CDR3: CASSVDPGFEEQYF

D: TRBD1
size: once
J: TRBJ1-6
V: TRBV18
DNA: TGTGCCAGCTCACAAGGGACAGAGAATTCACCCCTCCACTTT
CDR3: CASSQGTENSPLHF

D: -
size: few
J: TRBJ2-3
V: TRBV28
DNA: TGTGCCAGCAGTTTGGACCACACAGATACGCAGTATTTT
CDR3: CASSLDHTDTQYF

D: TRBD2
size: -
J: TRBJ2-7
V: TRBV5-6
DNA: TGTGCCAGCAGCCTCCACGGGGGGATGAACGAGCAGTACTTC
CDR3: CASSLHGGMNEQYF

D: -
size: -
J: TRBJ2-7
V: TRBV3-1/TRBV3-2
DNA: TGTGCCAGCAGCTCTCGGCCAGGACTGGGCTACGAGCAGTACTTC
CDR3: CASSSRPGLGYEQYF

D: TRBD1
size: few
J: TRBJ1-5
V: TRBV6-1
DNA: TGTGCCAGCAGTGAGGGGACAGGGGGCAATCAGCCCCAGCATTTT
CDR3: CASSEGTGGNQPQHF

D: -
size: -
J: TRBJ1-6
V: TRBV28
DNA: TGTGCCAGCAGTTTCCCCGGGACACGGGGGAATTCACCCCTCCACTTT
CDR3: CASSFPGTRGNSPLHF

D: TRBD2
size: medium-sized
J: TRBJ2-1
V: TRBV11-3
DNA: TGTGCCAGCAGCTTAGAGGTAGCGGGAGCAGTATCTGGCTCCTACAATGAGCAGTTCTTC
CDR3: CASSLEVAGAVSGSYNEQFF

D: -
size: -
J: TRBJ2-1
V: TRBV3-1/TRBV3-2
DNA: TGTGCCAGCAGCCAAGGGTGGGGGCTCTCCTACAATGAGCAGTTCTTC
CDR3: CASSQGWGLSYNEQFF

D: TRBD1
size: -
J: TRBJ2-1
V: TRBV5-1
DNA: TGCGCCAGCAGCCCCGGACAGGACCTTAACAATGAGCAGTTCTTC
CDR3: CASSPGQDLNNEQFF

D: -
size: -
J: TRBJ1-6
V: TRBV5-1
DNA: TGCGCCAGCAGCTTGTCGGGGGGAGGGAATTCACCCCTCCACTTT
CDR3: CASSLSGGGNSPLHF

D: TRBD1
size: once
J: TRBJ1-4
V: TRBV2
DNA: TGTGCCAGCAGGGTACAGGGGACCTTTAATGAAAAACTGTTTTTT
CDR3: CASRVQGTFNEKLFF

D: -
size: -
J: TRBJ2-2
V: TRBV7-9
DNA: TGTGCCAGCAGCTTACAGGGGAACACCGGGGAGCTGTTTTTT
CDR3: CASSLQGNTGELFF

D: TRBD1
size: -
J: TRBJ2-7
V: TRBV7-8
DNA: TGTGCCAGCAGGCTACTACCGGGACAGGGGAACCACGAGCAGTACTTC
CDR3: CASRLLPGQGNHEQYF

D: TRBD2
size: -
J: TRBJ2-2
V: TRBV5-5
DNA: TGTGCCAGCAGCTCGGGACTAGCGGGAGGTCCCACCGGGGAGCTGTTTTTT
CDR3: CASSSGLAGGPTGELFF

D: -
size: -
J: TRBJ1-3
V: TRBV5-6
DNA: TGTGCCAGCAGCTTGGTAGGATCCCAAGGTGGAAACACCATATATTTT
CDR3: CASSLVGSQGGNTIYF

D: TRBD1
size: -
J: TRBJ1-1
V: TRBV11-2
DNA: TGTGCCAGCAGCTTATCTTTTGGGACAGGGCGCATGAACACTGAAGCTTTCTTT
CDR3: CASSLSFGTGRMNTEAFF

D: TRBD2
size: -
J: TRBJ2-5
V: TRBV5-1
DNA: TGCGCCAGCAGCCTAGCGGGGAGAACCCAAGAGACCCAGTACTTC
CDR3: CASSLAGRTQETQYF

D: -
size: few
J: TRBJ1-6
V: TRBV28
DNA: TGTGCCAGCAGTTCCCAGGGAGACAATTCACCCCTCCACTTT
CDR3: CASSSQGDNSPLHF

D: -
size: -
J: TRBJ2-2
V: TRBV9
DNA: TGTGCCAGCAGCGTAGCTGGATTCGGGGAGCTGTTTTTT
CDR3: CASSVAGFGELFF

D: -
size: -
J: TRBJ1-2
V: TRBV19
DNA: TGTGCCAGTAGTATAAAGGGCGCCAGCGGCTACACCTTC
CDR3: CASSIKGASGYTF

D: -
size: -
J: TRBJ2-7
V: TRBV7-9
DNA: TGTGCCAGCAGTTCTCTATCCTACGAGCAGTACTTC
CDR3: CASSSLSYEQYF

D: -
size: -
J: TRBJ2-4
V: TRBV5-4
DNA: TGTGCCAGCAGCTCCAGGGACGGTAAAAACATTCAGTACTTC
CDR3: CASSSRDGKNIQYF

D: -
size: -
J: TRBJ1-4
V: TRBV30
DNA: TGTGCCTGGAGTGTACGTGTATCTCGAGAGGCTAATGAAAAACTGTTTTTT
CDR3: CAWSVRVSREANEKLFF

D: TRBD1
size: few
J: TRBJ1-6
V: TRBV28
DNA: TGTGCCACACGGGCGGGGACAGGAAATTCACCCCTCCACTTT
CDR3: CATRAGTGNSPLHF

D: -
size: -
J: TRBJ2-5
V: TRBV5-1
DNA: TGCGCCAGCAGCTTCTCCAGTCAAGAGACCCAGTACTTC
CDR3: CASSFSSQETQYF

D: TRBD1
size: -
J: TRBJ1-6
V: TRBV2
DNA: TGTGCCAGCAGGGGGGACAGGGTAAATTCACCCCTCCACTTT
CDR3: CASRGDRVNSPLHF